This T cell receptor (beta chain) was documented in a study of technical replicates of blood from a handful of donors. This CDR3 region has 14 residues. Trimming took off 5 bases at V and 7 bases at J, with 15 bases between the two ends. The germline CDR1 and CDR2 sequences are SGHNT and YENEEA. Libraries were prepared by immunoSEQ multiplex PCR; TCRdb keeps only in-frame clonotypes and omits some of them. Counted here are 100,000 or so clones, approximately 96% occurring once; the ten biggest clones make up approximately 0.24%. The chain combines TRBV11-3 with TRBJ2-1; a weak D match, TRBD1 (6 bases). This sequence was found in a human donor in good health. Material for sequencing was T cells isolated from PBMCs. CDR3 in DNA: TGTGCCAGCAGCCCAGGGGCGGTCGGGAATGAGCAGTTCTTC. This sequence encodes CASSPGAVGNEQFF.